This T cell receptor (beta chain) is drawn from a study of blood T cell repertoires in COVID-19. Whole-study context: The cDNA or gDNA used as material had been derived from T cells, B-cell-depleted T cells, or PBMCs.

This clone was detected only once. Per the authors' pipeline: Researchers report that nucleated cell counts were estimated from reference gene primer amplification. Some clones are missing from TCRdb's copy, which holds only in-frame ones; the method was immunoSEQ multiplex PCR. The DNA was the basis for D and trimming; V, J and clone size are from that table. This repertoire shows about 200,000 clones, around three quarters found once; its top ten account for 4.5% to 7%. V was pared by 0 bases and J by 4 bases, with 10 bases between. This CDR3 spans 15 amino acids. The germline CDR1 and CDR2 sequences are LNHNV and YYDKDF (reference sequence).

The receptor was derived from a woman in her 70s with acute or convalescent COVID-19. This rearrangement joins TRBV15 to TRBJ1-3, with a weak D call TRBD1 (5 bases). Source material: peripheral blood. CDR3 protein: CATSRDPGGGNTIYF. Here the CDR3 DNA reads TGTGCCACCAGCAGAGATCCGGGGGGAGGAAACACCATATATTTT.